This T cell receptor (beta chain) came from a study of cytomegalovirus exposure and HLA in healthy donors (dated by TCRdb to 2015 to 2018). As for the study more broadly: An earlier analysis of several hundred of the donors reported 250 to 350 Gb of sequence data and some 120 million unique TCR beta sequences from 150 million to 200 million T cells. A later analysis re-examined previously published TCR beta repertoires from just over 650 donors and added high-resolution HLA genotyping to investigate patterns of TCR occurrence. The T cell repertoires of 666 subjects were profiled by immunosequencing and related to cytomegalovirus serostatus. A later genetic analysis took genome-wide SNP genotypes for about three fifths of the roughly 670 donors and used that subset as a discovery cohort. The study combined high-throughput TCR immunosequencing, statistical association of individual TCRs with disease status, and machine learning to predict cytomegalovirus infection status. Among some 410 genotyped donors of the cohort, an average of approximately 220,000 unique TCR beta nucleotide sequences was sequenced per donor, of which about 18% were non-productive. The aim of the study was to test whether cataloging public T cell receptors could identify signatures of past pathogen exposure. Rather than drawing on any new phenotypic data, the later analysis identified candidate immune exposures from TCR beta sequences and the way those sequences occurred across donors. Because of strong linkage in the cohort, roughly five DR-DQ haplotypes were treated as single units for association and clustering. An early release that covered several hundred HLA-typed donors contained approximately 320 gigabases of sequencing data and some 87 million unique TCR sequences. All discovery cohort repertoires had been generated on a single sequencing platform. HLA typing included class I and class II loci at four-digit resolution. To decide whether each TCR beta V gene segment behaved as functional or pseudogenic, an earlier analysis of some 540 of the donors relied on high-throughput TCR beta sequencing. Alongside the repertoire data, information on donor age, sex, ethnicity and CMV serostatus was compiled. Typing coverage differed by locus: A, B, C, DRB1 and DQB1 were typed in about 629-630 donors, DQA1 in 522, DPA1 in over 600, and DPB1 in just under 490. The genetic ancestry cluster associated with self-reported Caucasian donors included over 65% of the roughly 360 genotyped donors. In addition to the first cohort of roughly 700 subjects, a separate validation cohort of approximately 120 different subjects was used. On the study overall, not on this receptor specifically: In a later analysis, the rate of TCR association differed among HLA loci, with DRB1 alleles having the most associated TCRs and HLA-C alleles having the fewest. In an earlier analysis of 587 of the donors, most TCR beta V segments appeared in productive rearrangements about 87% or about 30% of the time, broadly matching IMGT annotations. Three of the identified cytomegalovirus-associated TCR beta chains were confirmed in vitro to be specific for cytomegalovirus antigens. While some public TCRs were present in many individuals, most TCR sequences turned up only very rarely across donors. In a later analysis, HLA-associated TCR beta chains showed more clonal expansion and lower generation probabilities than non-associated chains that were equally common. A cluster of highly shared sequence variants was judged likely to be a technical artifact of the sequencing pipeline. Because counts were too low, under 20 rarely observed V segments, including chromosome 9 orphons, were left out of the earlier analysis of roughly 600 of the donors. Cytomegalovirus status was reported to be diagnosed by the classifier with high specificity and sensitivity in both the original and validation cohorts. Presence/absence analyses assumed roughly uniform sequencing depth across donors, an assumption that may not hold. According to the authors, the approach could potentially be generalized to other disease states and immunological phenotypes. According to a later analysis, parvovirus B19, influenza, CMV and Epstein-Barr virus appeared linked to several top co-occurrence clusters. When HLA alleles, especially DR and DQ, strongly co-occurred, attributing TCR associations to individual alleles was difficult. Some IMGT-functional V segments, including TRBV6-2 and TRBV6-3, could not be distinguished by the 87-base-pair reads and were therefore excluded. The study listed 150 to 200 TCR beta chains as associated with cytomegalovirus. In a later analysis, most CMV-associated TCR beta chains were found to appear HLA-restricted, with HLA associations seemingly driven largely by CMV exposure. In a later genetic analysis, fewer N-insertions in productive TCRs were reported among donors in an Asian-associated ancestry cluster than the approximately 710-donor mean. A further reported finding was that TCR beta sequences accurately predicted the HLA-A and HLA-B alleles for most subjects in the first cohort. HLA typing was unavailable for some donors at each locus, so association tests used only the typed subset. Correlated functional status among segregating V segments might be attributable to linkage disequilibrium, but an unknown experimental factor could not be ruled out. A later analysis associated 15,000 to 20,000 TCR beta sequences with specific HLA alleles at a false discovery rate of 0.05. The only immune exposure information available for the cohort was CMV serostatus. An association between a missense DCLRE1C variant and V-gene and J-gene trimming of TCR beta chains was found in a later genetic analysis and replicated in an independent cohort. The cohort was sequenced for TCR beta chains only, and without alpha or paired-chain data the features that could be detected were limited.

A note on this clone: The target of this receptor is not known. Qualities for individual bases were not recorded, and no much larger clone is one base off.

Library method: the immunoSEQ multiplex PCR assay. A mixture of 60 forward primers for TCR Vbeta segments and 13 reverse primers for TCR Jbeta segments was used in the multiplex PCR. Amplification of the CDR3 region of rearranged TCR beta genes was performed with a multiplex PCR assay on genomic DNA. The amplified TCR beta libraries were sequenced on the Illumina HiSeq System as 87-base-pair reads. Per the original workflow: In a later analysis, 80 million or so unique TCR beta chains were counted across the 500 to 850 repertoires, and roughly 10 million of these chains were shared by at least two donors. A nearest-neighbor algorithm error-corrected the raw reads and collapsed the reads into unique sequences, merging closely related sequences to remove PCR and sequencing errors. V, D and J gene segments were assigned by aligning CDR3 sequences to IMGT reference sequences. For a sequence to be retained, a match of at least six nucleotides was required to both a V gene segment and a J gene segment. A rearrangement counted as productive if the CDR3 had no stop codons and remained in frame with V and J, and every other rearrangement counted as non-productive. Following IMGT convention, CDR3 was defined as the stretch from the second conserved V-encoded cysteine to the conserved J-encoded phenylalanine. In an earlier analysis of 500 to 650 of the donors, sequences lacking an unambiguous match to a single V gene segment were excluded. In an earlier analysis of approximately 610 of the donors, V segments were called functional above 56.7% productive rearrangements and were called segregating when the between-donor standard deviation exceeded 5%. A statistical classification framework was built to diagnose cytomegalovirus status from the catalog of TCR beta chain sequences. In a later analysis, TCR nucleotide sequences were compared against IMGT/GENE-DB human TR gene sequences so that V and J genes could be assigned. A later analysis assigned CDR3 sequences and most-parsimonious VDJ recombination scenarios with the TCRdist pipeline. A later analysis defined each TCR beta chain by its CDR3 amino acid sequence plus V-gene family, and excluded reads lacking a unique V-gene family. In a later analysis, some 600 highly shared, low-generation-probability nucleotide sequences were removed to address suspected cross-contamination and a sequencing artifact. In a later analysis, a clonal expansion index was calculated for each public chain from normalized within-repertoire ranks of inferred template counts. In a later analysis, generation probabilities were computed with a VDJ recombination model fitted to out-of-frame rearrangements, and the resulting probabilities were checked against IGoR. In a later analysis, TCR-TCR, TCR-HLA and TCR-CMV co-occurrence was scored with hypergeometric tests, and a repertoire-size bias correction was applied to TCR pairs. A later analysis estimated false discovery rates by permuting HLA or CMV assignments 20 times. In a later analysis, co-occurring TCRs were grouped using DBSCAN, and TCRdist sequence similarity was added for clustering within HLA-allele-positive subsets. For co-occurrence clustering, repertoires with fewer than 30,000 or more than 120,000 public chains were excluded, along with several repertoires with anomalous nucleotide sharing. TCRdb obtained this table from immuneACCESS and retained in-frame rearrangements with V and J assigned. These tables miss some clones; where compared with another copy, unresolved V genes account for less than half of the shortfall, and the remainder is unexplained. The V and J calls and clone size come from that table; D and trimming were worked out from the DNA. Across this sample there are approximately 150,000 clones, with 75% to 90% seen only once. Clones ranked in the top ten supply less than 2.5% of the sample.

Sequences MNHEY (CDR1) and SVGAGI (CDR2) are obtained from the germline V gene. The V end loses 0 bases and the J end loses 6 bases, and a stretch of 15 bases separates them. The CDR3 contains 15 residues, cysteine and phenylalanine counted. This entry keeps only the CDR3 DNA: 45 bases, framed from base 1. The cohort consisted of some 730 healthy bone marrow donors. At the time of sampling, all cohort members were nominally healthy, though unrecorded immune exposures were likely present. The donor tested CMV seronegative and was one of the 352 seronegative cohort members. Every donor gave a peripheral blood sample, and the peripheral blood mononuclear cells from that sample were used for TCR beta sequencing. The Qiagen DNeasy Blood Extraction Kit was used to extract genomic DNA from the blood cell samples.

Sequencing was done on a sample of PBMCs. Rearrangement joined TRBV6-5 to TRBJ2-7; the D gene cannot be named for sure. This TCR was recovered from a male donor in good health and CMV-seronegative. The CDR3 has the sequence CASSYSNWHAREQYF. In nucleotide form, the sequence is TGTGCCAGCAGTTACTCGAATTGGCACGCCCGCGAGCAGTACTTC.